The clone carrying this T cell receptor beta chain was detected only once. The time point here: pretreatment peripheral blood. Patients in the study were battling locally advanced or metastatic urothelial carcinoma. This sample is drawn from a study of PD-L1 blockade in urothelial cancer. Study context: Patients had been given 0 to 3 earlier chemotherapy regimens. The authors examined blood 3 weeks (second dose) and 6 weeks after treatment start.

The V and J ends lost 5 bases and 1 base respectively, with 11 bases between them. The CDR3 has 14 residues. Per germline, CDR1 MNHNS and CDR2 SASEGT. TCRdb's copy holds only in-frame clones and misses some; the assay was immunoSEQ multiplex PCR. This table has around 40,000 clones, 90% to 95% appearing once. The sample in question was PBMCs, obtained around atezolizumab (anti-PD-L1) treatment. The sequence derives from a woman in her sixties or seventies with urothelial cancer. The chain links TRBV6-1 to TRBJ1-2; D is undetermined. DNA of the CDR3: TGTGCCAGCAGTCCCGAGGGCGTTAACTATGGCTACACCTTC. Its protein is CASSPEGVNYGYTF.